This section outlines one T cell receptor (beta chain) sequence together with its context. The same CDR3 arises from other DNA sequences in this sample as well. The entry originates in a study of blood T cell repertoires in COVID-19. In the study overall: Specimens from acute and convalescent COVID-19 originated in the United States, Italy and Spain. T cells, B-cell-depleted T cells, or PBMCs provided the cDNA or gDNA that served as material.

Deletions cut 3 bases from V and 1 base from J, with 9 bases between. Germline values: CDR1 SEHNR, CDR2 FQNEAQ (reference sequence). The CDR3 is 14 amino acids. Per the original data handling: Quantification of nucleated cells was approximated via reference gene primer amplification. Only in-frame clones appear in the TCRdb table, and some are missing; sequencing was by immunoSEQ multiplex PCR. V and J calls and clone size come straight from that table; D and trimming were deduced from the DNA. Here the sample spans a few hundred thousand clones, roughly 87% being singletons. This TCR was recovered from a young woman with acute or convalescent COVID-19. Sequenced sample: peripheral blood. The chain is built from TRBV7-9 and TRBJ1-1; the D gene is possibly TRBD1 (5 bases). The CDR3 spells CASSFGQGNTEAFF. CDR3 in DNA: TGTGCCAGCAGCTTTGGTCAGGGGAACACTGAAGCTTTCTTT.